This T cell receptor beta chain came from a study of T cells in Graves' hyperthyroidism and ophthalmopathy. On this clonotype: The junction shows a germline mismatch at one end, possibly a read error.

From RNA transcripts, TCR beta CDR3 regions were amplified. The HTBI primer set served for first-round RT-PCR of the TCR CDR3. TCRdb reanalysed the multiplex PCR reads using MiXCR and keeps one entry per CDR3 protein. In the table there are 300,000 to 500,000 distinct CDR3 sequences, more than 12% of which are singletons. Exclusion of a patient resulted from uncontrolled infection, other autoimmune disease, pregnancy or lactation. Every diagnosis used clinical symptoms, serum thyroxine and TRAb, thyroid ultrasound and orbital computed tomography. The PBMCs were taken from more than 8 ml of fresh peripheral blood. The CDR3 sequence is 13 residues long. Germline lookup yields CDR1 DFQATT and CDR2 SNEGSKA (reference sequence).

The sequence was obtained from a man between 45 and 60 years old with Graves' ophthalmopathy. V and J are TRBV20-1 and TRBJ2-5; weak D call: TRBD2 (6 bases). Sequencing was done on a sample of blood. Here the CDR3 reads CSARATSGETQYF. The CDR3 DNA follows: TGCAGTGCGAGAGCGACTAGTGGAGAGACCCAGTACTTC.